This section outlines one TCR beta chain sequence together with its context. Its antigen is still unknown. Trimming took 1 base from V and 8 from J, leaving 14 bases between them. This CDR3 is built from 14 residues. Germline assignment: CDR1 SNHLY and CDR2 FYNNEI. This sample stems from a study of OX40 agonist ivuxolimab in advanced cancers. Study in general: Patients in the trial were receiving intravenous ivuxolimab every 2 weeks, at doses of 0.01 to 10 mg/kg. Melanoma, hepatocellular carcinoma, head and neck or renal cell cancer occurred in dose-escalation patients.

The study's findings and limits: CD8+ T cells were the subset that, on average, had more expanded clones than CD4+. Certain nonresponding patients likewise had low normalized T-cell clonal expansion.

Profiled with immunoSEQ multiplex PCR; TCRdb holds only in-frame clones, not every one. The repertoire holds 66,000 or so clones, with approximately 90% as singletons. V and J are TRBV2 and TRBJ1-2; D is perhaps TRBD1 (6 bases). This sample comprised CD4+ or CD8+ T cells sorted from blood, obtained in a trial of the OX40 agonist ivuxolimab. The sequence derives from an adult with an advanced solid tumor such as melanoma, head and neck, liver or kidney cancer. The CDR3 is CASSEEVPGEGYTF. CDR3 in DNA: TGTGCCAGCAGTGAAGAAGTACCAGGGGAAGGCTACACCTTC.